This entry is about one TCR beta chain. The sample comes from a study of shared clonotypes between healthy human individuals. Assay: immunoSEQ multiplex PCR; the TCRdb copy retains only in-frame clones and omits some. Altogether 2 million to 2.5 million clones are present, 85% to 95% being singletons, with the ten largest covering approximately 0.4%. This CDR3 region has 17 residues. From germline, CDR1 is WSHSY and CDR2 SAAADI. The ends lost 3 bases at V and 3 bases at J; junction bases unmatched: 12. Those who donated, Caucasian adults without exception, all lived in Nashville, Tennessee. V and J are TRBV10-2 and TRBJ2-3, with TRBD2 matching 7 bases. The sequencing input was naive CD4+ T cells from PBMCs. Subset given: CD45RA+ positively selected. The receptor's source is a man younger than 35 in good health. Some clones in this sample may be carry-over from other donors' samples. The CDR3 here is CASSDYPWAGDTDTQYF. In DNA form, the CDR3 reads TGCGCCAGCAGTGATTACCCTTGGGCGGGAGATACAGATACGCAGTATTTT.